This T cell receptor beta chain is drawn from a study of OX40 agonist ivuxolimab in advanced cancers. As for the study in general: People in dose escalation had one of these cancers: hepatocellular carcinoma, melanoma, renal cell or head and neck cancer. Partial response was recorded in three patients: one hepatocellular carcinoma and two cutaneous melanoma cases. Whole-study findings and limits: CD8+ T cells (on average) carried more expanded clones than CD4+ T cells. The investigators did not determine what antigen specificity the expanded peripheral T cells had.

This CDR3 is 13 amino acids long. V lost 5 bases and J lost 2, with 10 bases in between. Looked up from germline, CDR1 is MNHNY and CDR2 is SVGAGI (reference sequence). Assay used: immunoSEQ multiplex PCR; TCRdb lists only in-frame clones, some missing. Of about 70,000 clones in the sample, around 94% were seen once. Note on this clone: The antigen is unknown.

The TCR sequence derives from an adult with an advanced solid tumor such as melanoma, head and neck, liver or kidney cancer. The V and J genes are TRBV6-6 and TRBJ2-7, with a tentative D call TRBD2 (6 bases). The source was CD4+ or CD8+ T cells sorted from blood, collected in a trial of the OX40 agonist ivuxolimab. The CDR3 loop reads CASSRESPYEQYF. DNA for the CDR3: TGTGCCAGCAGTCGGGAGTCGCCCTACGAGCAGTACTTC.